What follows is one T cell receptor (beta chain) and its context. Its target is unknown. Germline V CDR1 and CDR2: MNHEY, SVGEGT. V gave up 0 bases and J gave up 4 bases, with 18 bases separating them. CDR3 length: 17 amino acids. The record originates from a study of CD8 T cells in Susac syndrome. In the study overall: Susac syndrome patients were untreated, on corticosteroids with some adding intravenous immunoglobulin, or on intravenous immunoglobulin only. Study outcomes and limitations: Susac-specific public clones were found in total CD8+ and CD8+ TEMRA repertoires, numbering sixteen and five, respectively.

When the RNA was reverse transcribed, random hexamers were used with an input of roughly 0.5 to 1 ug. The amplification used immunoSEQ multiplex PCR on TCR beta CDR3; it spanned 54 Vbeta and 13 Jbeta. One entry per CDR3 protein, called by TCRdb with MiXCR from the immunoSEQ multiplex PCR reads. The sample lists 85,000 to 120,000 distinct CDR3 sequences; approximately 93% were seen once. While CD8+ and CD4+ T cells were isolated negatively, TEMRA cells were enriched by FACS. The chain joins TRBV6-2 or TRBV6-3 to TRBJ1-1; no clear D gene. Sequencing input: CD8+ T cells from PBMCs. The clonotype originates from a human donor with Susac syndrome. CDR3 in DNA: TGTGCCAGCAGTTACTCGCGTCCCCGAGGGAGAGGCACTGAAGCTTTCTTT. Protein: CASSYSRPRGRGTEAFF.